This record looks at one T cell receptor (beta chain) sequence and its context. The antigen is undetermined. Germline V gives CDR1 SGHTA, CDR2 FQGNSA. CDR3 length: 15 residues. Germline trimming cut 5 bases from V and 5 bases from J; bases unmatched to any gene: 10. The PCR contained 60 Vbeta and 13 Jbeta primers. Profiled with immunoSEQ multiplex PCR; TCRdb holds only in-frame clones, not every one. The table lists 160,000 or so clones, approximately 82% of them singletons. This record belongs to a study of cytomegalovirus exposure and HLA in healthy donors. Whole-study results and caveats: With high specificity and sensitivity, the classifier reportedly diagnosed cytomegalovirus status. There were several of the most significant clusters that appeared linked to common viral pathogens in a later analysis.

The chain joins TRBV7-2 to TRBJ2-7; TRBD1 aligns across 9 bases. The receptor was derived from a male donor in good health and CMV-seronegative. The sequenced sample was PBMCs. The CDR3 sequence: CASSPPGQGSDEQYF. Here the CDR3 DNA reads TGTGCCAGCAGCCCTCCGGGACAGGGATCCGACGAGCAGTACTTC.